These T cell receptor beta chains were read from a single sample in a study of Graves' ophthalmopathy and Graves' hyperthyroidism. TCRdb re-analysed the multiplex PCR reads in MiXCR, keeping a single row per CDR3 protein. The table records approximately 700,000 distinct CDR3 sequences, about 40% of them present only once. Input material: peripheral blood. The receptor source for this set is an adult man with Graves' ophthalmopathy. Both conserved end residues are part of each CDR3. D genes are given only for firm matches. Where a row states a size, it is once, few, many or the class of an expanded clone; other rows omit it.

D gene	V gene	clone size	J gene	CDR3 DNA	CDR3 protein
TRBD2	TRBV7-9	-	TRBJ2-1	TGTGCCAGCAGCTTAGGTGGTAGCGGGAGGAGTAGCTACAATGAGCAGTTCTTC	CASSLGGSGRSSYNEQFF
-	TRBV6-1	-	TRBJ2-5	TGTGCCAGCTGGGCGAACCAAGAGACCCAGTACTTC	CASWANQETQYF
-	TRBV12-3/TRBV12-4	many	TRBJ1-4	TGTGCCAGCAGTTGGACGGGATTTCGAGAAAAACTGTTTTTT	CASSWTGFREKLFF
-	TRBV5-4	-	TRBJ1-2	TGTGCCAGCAGCCAAGTCCGGGCGTCGGGGGACGGCTACACCTTC	CASSQVRASGDGYTF
TRBD1	TRBV2	-	TRBJ1-5	TGTGCCAGCACGGGGACAGGGGGGGATCAGCCCCAGCATTTT	CASTGTGGDQPQHF
-	TRBV29-1	-	TRBJ2-7	TGCAGCGTTGAGAAGCAGGGGTACGTCCTCGAGCAGTACTTC	CSVEKQGYVLEQYF
-	TRBV7-2	-	TRBJ1-1	TGTGCCAGCAGCTTAGGGGCCGCCATGAACACTGAAGCTTTCTTT	CASSLGAAMNTEAFF
TRBD2	TRBV4-1	-	TRBJ2-7	TGCGCCAGCAGCCAAGAGGCGGGGGGGCACTACGAGCAGTACTTC	CASSQEAGGHYEQYF
TRBD1	TRBV29-1	-	TRBJ1-2	TGCAGCGTCGGACAGGGACCCTTCTATGGCTACACCTTC	CSVGQGPFYGYTF
TRBD1	TRBV2	many	TRBJ1-5	TGTGCCAGCAATTCCCCACAGGGGGATCAGCCCCAGCATTTT	CASNSPQGDQPQHF
-	TRBV2	-	TRBJ1-6	TGTGCCAGTACCGGGACTCCGCGGTCACCCCTCCACTTT	CASTGTPRSPLHF